The 9 T cell receptor beta chains listed next were all sequenced from one sample in a study of T cell responses to AZD1222 COVID-19 vaccine. Here immunoSEQ multiplex PCR was the method, and the copy in TCRdb shows in-frame clones only, minus some. The sample yields fewer than 120,000 clones, 94% seen once. Sequenced material: peripheral blood, taken 28 days after the second AZD1222 dose. The receptors shown here come from an adult who received the AZD1222 COVID-19 vaccine.

The rearrangement uses TRBV12-5 and TRBJ2-2; TRBD1 might be the D (5 bases). The CDR3 covers 17 residues. Germline lookup yields CDR1 LGHNT and CDR2 FRNRAP. V lost 0 bases to trimming and J lost 0 bases, with 11 bases between them. The CDR3 loop reads CASGLVRNRTNTGELFF. In nucleotides, the CDR3 is TGTGCTAGTGGTTTGGTTAGGAACAGGACGAACACCGGGGAGCTGTTTTTT.

The CDR3 DNA sequence: TGTGCCAGCAGCTTTTACTCAAGCGACTCCCAAGTCGATGAGCAGTTCTTC. It encodes CASSFYSSDSQVDEQFF. The V gene is TRBV7-9, the J gene TRBJ2-1; D unclear. CDR1 is SEHNR and CDR2 is FQNEAQ in the germline V gene (reference sequence). Between the trimmed V and J ends, which lost 3 bases and 8 bases, there was a span of 23 bases. The CDR3 contains 17 residues. The full variable domain, completed using reference TRBV7-9 and TRBJ2-1, is DTGVSQNPRHKITKRGQNVTFRCDPISEHNRLYWYRQTLGQGPEFLTYFQNEAQLEKSRLLSDRFSAERPKGSFSTLEIQRTEQGDSAMYLCASSFYSSDSQVDEQFFGPGTRLTVL.

The chain employs TRBV19 and TRBJ1-5; D not certain. The CDR3 is 14 amino acids. Trimming cost V 3 bases and J 5 bases, with 11 bases left between them. Germline CDR1 reads LNHDA; CDR2 reads SQIVND (reference sequence). CDR3 residues: CASSIRSQYQPQHF. The CDR3 coding sequence is TGTGCCAGTAGTATTAGGAGCCAATATCAGCCCCAGCATTTT.

This sequence joins TRBV6-1 and TRBJ2-7, with a tentative D call TRBD2 (5 bases). The germline V gene encodes CDR1 MNHNS and CDR2 SASEGT. The CDR3 covers 14 residues. The V end was cut by 2 bases, the J end by 6 bases, with 14 bases between. The CDR3 reads CASSESGTGSEQYF. The CDR3 DNA follows: TGTGCCAGCAGTGAATCGGGCACTGGGAGCGAGCAGTACTTC.

The chain uses TRBV3-1 (or the pseudogene TRBV3-2) and TRBJ1-2; no clear D. Germline CDR1 reads LGHDT; CDR2 reads YNNKEL (reference sequence). V lost 4 bases to trimming and J lost 4 bases, with 22 bases between them. The length of the CDR3 is 17 residues. The CDR3 coding sequence is TGTGCCAGCAGCCGCATTGCGGTCCCCTTGTCTCTCTATGGCTACACCTTC. Translating gives CASSRIAVPLSLYGYTF.

This rearrangement joins TRBV3-1 (or the pseudogene TRBV3-2) to TRBJ1-1; tentatively, D is TRBD1 (5 bases). The ends were cut back, 1 base at V and 4 bases at J, with 7 bases in the middle. Germline lookup yields CDR1 LGHDT and CDR2 YNNKEL (reference sequence). This CDR3 is 13 amino acids long. In DNA, the CDR3 is TGTGCCAGCAGCCAAGCGGGGGGCACTGAAGCTTTCTTT. It is translated as CASSQAGGTEAFF.

This clone is a singleton in its sample. The chain has TRBV19 and TRBJ1-1, with D possibly being TRBD1 (6 bases). The CDR3 runs 13 residues. V lost 4 bases and J lost 10, with 16 bases in between. Per the germline V gene, CDR1 is LNHDA and CDR2 is SQIVND (reference sequence). The CDR3 loop reads CASSTLDSGTAFF. CDR3 coding DNA: TGTGCCAGTAGTACGTTGGACAGCGGTACAGCTTTCTTT. The variable domain in full, with the rest retrieved from reference TRBV19 and TRBJ1-1, is DGGITQSPKYLFRKEGQNVTLSCEQNLNHDAMYWYRQDPGQGLRLIYYSQIVNDFQKGDIAEGYSVSREKKESFPLTVTSAQKNPTAFYLCASSTLDSGTAFFGQGTRLTVV.

This clone was seen a single time. The chain carries TRBV14 and TRBJ1-4; no firm D call. The V end was cut by 0 bases, the J end by 0 bases, with 14 bases between. CDR1 and CDR2 from the germline V gene are SGHDN and FVKESK. CDR3 length: 18 residues. CDR3 amino acids: CASSQDDLLAATNEKLFF. The CDR3 DNA follows: TGTGCCAGCAGCCAAGATGACCTACTAGCCGCAACTAATGAAAAACTGTTTTTT.

The chain is built from TRBV5-1 and TRBJ2-1; weak D call: TRBD1 (6 bases). CDR3 length equals 13 residues. Germline-derived CDR1 and CDR2 are SGHRS and YFSETQ. Trimming took off 4 bases at V and 4 bases at J, with 9 bases between the two ends. The CDR3 DNA follows: TGCGCCAGCAGCCCGGGACAATACAATGAGCAGTTCTTC. Protein: CASSPGQYNEQFF.